These 32 T cell receptor beta chains came from one sample sequenced in a study of STAT5B mutations in CD4+ large granular lymphocyte leukemia. TCRdb's table, derived via immunoSEQ multiplex PCR, lists solely in-frame clones and lacks some. This sample has tens of thousands of clones, with around 72% found just once. The sequenced material came from CD4+ T cells from blood buffy coats. The source is a human donor in good health.

V is TRBV11-3 and J is TRBJ1-5; TRBD1 might be the D (5 bases). Germline V gives CDR1 SGHNT, CDR2 YENEEA. Trimming pared 1 base from V and 7 bases from J, leaving 11 bases between. The CDR3 extends over 14 amino acids. CDR3 sequence (DNA): TGTGCCAGCAGCTTAGTGGGACCAAACCAGCCCCAGCATTTT. As protein: CASSLVGPNQPQHF.

This clone has just one count. This chain uses TRBV6-6 with TRBJ1-1; tentatively, D is TRBD1 (5 bases). V lost 6 bases and J 1 base, leaving 15 bases between the germline ends. Germline loops: CDR1 MNHNY, CDR2 SVGAGI (reference sequence). This CDR3 comprises 15 residues. The CDR3 is CASRPSGGENTEAFF. The CDR3 bases are TGTGCCAGCAGACCCTCTGGGGGGGAGAACACTGAAGCTTTCTTT.

This clone has only a few counts. This sequence joins TRBV19 and TRBJ1-5; tentatively, D is TRBD1 (5 bases). CDR1 is LNHDA and CDR2 is SQIVND in the germline V gene (reference sequence). This CDR3 has 13 residues. V lost 2 bases and J lost 7, with 9 bases in between. CDR3: CASSIRQSQPQHF. The CDR3 DNA follows: TGTGCCAGTAGTATACGACAGTCCCAGCCCCAGCATTTT.

The sample holds one count of this clone. This chain uses TRBV5-1 with TRBJ1-4; 8 bases align to TRBD1. The CDR3 loop spans 16 amino acids. CDR1 SGHRS and CDR2 YFSETQ come from the germline V gene. The V gene end was trimmed by 4 bases and the J gene end by 7 bases; junction bases not matched to a gene: 12. CDR3 residues: CASSAGRTGLAEKLFF. The DNA for the CDR3 is TGCGCCAGCAGCGCCGGCCGGACAGGGCTGGCTGAAAAACTGTTTTTT.

The chain couples TRBV4-3 to TRBJ2-5; 7 bases are shared with TRBD1. V lost 1 base and J lost 4; bases outside the gene matches: 12. CDR3 length equals 17 residues. Germline CDR1 reads LGHNA; CDR2 reads YSLEER. CDR3 residues: CASSQGQGIWSGETQYF. In nucleotides, the CDR3 is TGCGCCAGCAGCCAAGGACAGGGTATTTGGTCGGGAGAGACCCAGTACTTC.

The V and J genes are TRBV14 and TRBJ2-2; D remains ambiguous. Germline CDR1 SGHDN, CDR2 FVKESK. The V end lost 1 base, the J end lost 1 base, and 7 bases lay between the germline ends. CDR3 length: 15 amino acids. CDR3 region: CASSQVLGNTGELFF. In DNA, the CDR3 is TGTGCCAGCAGCCAAGTTTTAGGGAACACCGGGGAGCTGTTTTTT. The full variable domain, in which reference TRBV14 and TRBJ2-2 provide the parts outside the CDR3, is EAGVTQFPSHSVIEKGQTVTLRCDPISGHDNLYWYRRVMGKEIKFLLHFVKESKQDESGMPNNRFLAERTGGTYSTLKVQPAELEDSGVYFCASSQVLGNTGELFFGEGSRLTVL.

The CDR3 coding sequence is TGCGCCAGCAGCCAAGTGGGTTTCGGGGAGCAGTACTTC. Encoded protein: CASSQVGFGEQYF. The gene calls are TRBV4-3 and TRBJ2-7; D is uncertain. The germline V gene has CDR1 LGHNA and CDR2 YSLEER. The ends were cut back, 1 base at V and 7 bases at J, with 11 bases in the middle. This CDR3 has 13 amino acids.

This clone was seen more than once but under ten times. The chain combines TRBV27 with TRBJ1-1; 7 bases agree with TRBD1. J gave up 5 bases and V 3 bases, and 9 bases lay outside the gene matches. This CDR3 region has 15 residues. The germline V gene encodes CDR1 MNHEY and CDR2 SMNVEV (reference sequence). Here the CDR3 DNA reads TGTGCCAGCAGTTTGCTGGGGCAGGGGGAGACTGAAGCTTTCTTT. It encodes CASSLLGQGETEAFF.

This clone was detected only a few times. The rearrangement uses TRBV19 and TRBJ1-1, with a weak D call TRBD1 (5 bases). Germline V gene lookup returns CDR1 LNHDA and CDR2 SQIVND (reference sequence). The CDR3 length is 10 residues. Between the trimmed V and J ends, which lost 7 bases and 7 bases, there was a span of 7 bases. In nucleotides, the CDR3 is TGTGCCAGTAAGGGGCTTGAAGCTTTCTTT. This sequence encodes CASKGLEAFF.

This clone was seen a few times. The CDR3 reads CASVITRQRYNSPLHF. In DNA, the CDR3 is TGTGCCAGCGTAATCACACGACAGCGTTATAATTCACCCCTCCACTTT. The genes are TRBV2 and TRBJ1-6; perhaps TRBD1 as D (5 bases). Germline CDR1 is SNHLY and CDR2 is FYNNEI. The CDR3 has 16 amino acids. Trimming removed 8 bases from V and 4 bases from J, with 18 bases in between. Full variable domain (remainder filled in from reference TRBV2 and TRBJ1-6): EPEVTQTPSHQVTQMGQEVILRCVPISNHLYFYWYRQILGQKVEFLVSFYNNEISEKSEIFDDQFSVERPDGSNFTLKIRSTKLEDSAMYFCASVITRQRYNSPLHFGNGTRLTVT.

The chain employs TRBV2 and TRBJ2-3, with 9 bases aligning to TRBD1. The germline gives CDR1 SNHLY, CDR2 FYNNEI. Germline trimming cut 2 bases from V and 0 bases from J; bases unmatched to any gene: 3. This CDR3 comprises 16 residues. CDR3 protein: CASSERGQGSTDTQYF. CDR3 bases: TGTGCCAGCAGTGAAAGGGGACAGGGAAGCACAGATACGCAGTATTTT.

The rearrangement uses TRBV28 and TRBJ1-6; no firm D call. The CDR3 contains 18 residues. In germline, CDR1 is MDHEN, CDR2 SYDVKM. The V end was cut by 2 bases, the J end by 4 bases, with 18 bases between. Here the CDR3 reads CASSLGPAEGMYNSPLHF. In DNA, the CDR3 is TGTGCCAGCAGTTTAGGTCCAGCGGAAGGGATGTATAATTCACCCCTCCACTTT. The entire variable domain, with the rest obtained from reference TRBV28 and TRBJ1-6, is as follows: DVKVTQSSRYLVKRTGEKVFLECVQDMDHENMFWYRQDPGLGLRLIYFSYDVKMKEKGDIPEGYSVSREKKERFSLILESASTNQTSMYLCASSLGPAEGMYNSPLHFGNGTRLTVT.

The chain employs TRBV7-2 and TRBJ1-5, with D possibly being TRBD1 (5 bases). Trimming stripped 5 bases from V and 3 bases from J, with 14 bases between. This CDR3 region has 15 residues. Germline V lookup: CDR1 SGHTA, CDR2 FQGNSA. The CDR3 sequence: CASSPGVRDNQPQHF. DNA for the CDR3: TGTGCCAGCAGCCCGGGGGTCCGGGACAATCAGCCCCAGCATTTT.

CDR3 protein: CASSDRGTPSPLHF. CDR3 bases: TGTGCCAGCAGCGACCGCGGGACTCCCTCACCCCTCCACTTT. The V gene is TRBV5-4, the J gene TRBJ1-6, with D tentatively TRBD1 (5 bases). The CDR3 sequence is 14 residues long. Germline values: CDR1 SGHNT, CDR2 YYREEE (reference sequence). V gave up 4 bases and J gave up 10 bases, with 15 bases separating them.

The chain employs TRBV6-5 and TRBJ1-2; D uncertain. Germline CDR1 MNHEY, CDR2 SVGAGI. The CDR3 extends over 13 amino acids. V was shortened by 2 bases and J by 8 bases, with 12 bases between the two germline ends. The CDR3, as DNA: TGTGCCAGCAGTTACATAGGGTTCGTCGGCTACACCTTC. Amino acid sequence: CASSYIGFVGYTF.

The CDR3: CASSLGAVSNQPQHF. The CDR3, as DNA: TGTGCCAGCAGCTTAGGGGCGGTTAGCAATCAGCCCCAGCATTTT. The genes are TRBV11-2 and TRBJ1-5; D remains unclear. V lost 1 base and J lost 0, with 7 bases in between. Germline CDR1 SGHAT, CDR2 FQNNGV. The CDR3 runs to 15 residues.

This clone turned up a few times. The chain recombines TRBV10-3 with TRBJ1-1, with D unclear. The germline V gene encodes CDR1 ENHRY and CDR2 SYGVKD. V was trimmed by 4 bases and J by 1 base, leaving 7 bases between them. This CDR3 region has 13 residues. The chain's CDR3 is CAISGSGNTEAFF. DNA of the CDR3: TGTGCCATCAGTGGATCGGGGAACACTGAAGCTTTCTTT.

The V and J genes are TRBV9 and TRBJ2-5, with 7 bases fitting TRBD1. Trimming removed 0 bases from V and 5 bases from J; junction bases left unmatched: 10. This CDR3 region has 16 residues. Germline CDR1 SGDLS, CDR2 YYNGEE. Here the CDR3 DNA reads TGTGCCAGCAGCGTAGACGGAAACAGGGGCGGGGAGACCCAGTACTTC. It yields the protein CASSVDGNRGGETQYF.

This clone was seen a handful of times. The chain combines TRBV5-1 with TRBJ1-1, with a weak D call TRBD1 (6 bases). The CDR3 is 14 residues long. V gave up 1 base and J gave up 3 bases, with 10 bases separating them. Germline CDR1 SGHRS, CDR2 YFSETQ. The CDR3 DNA reads as TGCGCCAGCAGCTTGAGCGGGGGCGACACTGAAGCTTTCTTT. This gives the protein CASSLSGGDTEAFF.

The V and J genes are TRBV9 and TRBJ2-2, with D unresolved. V was trimmed by 1 base and J by 2 bases, leaving 0 bases between them. Germline V gives CDR1 SGDLS, CDR2 YYNGEE. CDR3 length equals 12 residues. Here the CDR3 reads CASSVNTGELFF. The CDR3 DNA follows: TGTGCCAGCAGCGTAAACACCGGGGAGCTGTTTTTT.

This rearrangement joins TRBV12-5 to TRBJ1-2; 7 bases map to TRBD1. After removal of 0 bases from V and 1 base from J, the junction contained 11 bases not matched to a gene. This CDR3 comprises 18 residues. Germline values: CDR1 LGHNT, CDR2 FRNRAP. This chain's CDR3 is CASGLVLIPDRLNYGYTF. In DNA form, the CDR3 reads TGTGCTAGTGGTTTGGTACTTATTCCGGACAGGCTTAACTATGGCTACACCTTC. The complete variable domain, with remaining parts taken from reference TRBV12-5 and TRBJ1-2, reads DARVTQTPRHKVTEMGQEVTMRCQPILGHNTVFWYRQTMMQGLELLAYFRNRAPLDDSGMPKDRFSAEMPDATLATLKIQPSEPRDSAVYFCASGLVLIPDRLNYGYTFGSGTRLTVV.

The chain couples TRBV29-1 to TRBJ2-1, with 8 bases matching TRBD2. With V trimmed by 8 bases and J by 2 bases, 2 bases remained unmatched. Per the germline V gene, CDR1 is SQVTM and CDR2 is ANQGSEA. The CDR3 runs to 12 residues. CDR3 coding DNA: TGCAGCAGTAGCGGGGCCTACAATGAGCAGTTCTTC. Translation: CSSSGAYNEQFF.

The V and J genes are TRBV7-8 and TRBJ1-5; perhaps TRBD1 as D (6 bases). Trimming took 0 bases from V and 1 from J, leaving 19 bases between them. The CDR3 contains 19 residues. The germline V gene has CDR1 SGHVS and CDR2 FQNEAQ. In nucleotides, the CDR3 is TGTGCCAGCAGCTTAGCGCCCCTCCTCAGGGGCGGAAGCAATCAGCCCCAGCATTTT. Amino acid sequence: CASSLAPLLRGGSNQPQHF.

This clone was detected a few times. This chain joins TRBV6-6 and TRBJ1-1; D may be TRBD1 (5 bases). Deletions cut 2 bases from V and 1 base from J, with 5 bases between. CDR3 length equals 13 residues. The germline V gene has CDR1 MNHNY and CDR2 SVGAGI (reference sequence). The CDR3, as DNA: TGTGCCAGCAGTTACAGGGGGAACACTGAAGCTTTCTTT. This sequence encodes CASSYRGNTEAFF.

The chain recombines TRBV4-1 with TRBJ1-4, with D possibly matching TRBD1 (6 bases). Germline-derived CDR1 and CDR2 are MGHRA and YSYEKL. This CDR3 spans 18 amino acids. Trimming pared 3 bases from V and 0 bases from J, leaving 17 bases between. CDR3 sequence (DNA): TGCGCCAGCAGCCAGGGCCGCATACAGGGTTCAACTAATGAAAAACTGTTTTTT. It encodes CASSQGRIQGSTNEKLFF.

The rearrangement uses TRBV2 and TRBJ2-2; the D gene is possibly TRBD2 (6 bases). The germline V gene encodes CDR1 SNHLY and CDR2 FYNNEI. Trimming removed 7 bases at V and 8 bases at J, with 17 bases between. This CDR3 has 14 amino acids. CDR3 region: CASKPGTWVGELFF. The CDR3, as DNA: TGTGCCAGCAAACCCGGGACTTGGGTTGGGGAGCTGTTTTTT.

The rearrangement joins TRBV5-1 to TRBJ1-5; D unresolved. V was trimmed by 4 bases and J by 7 bases, leaving 21 bases between them. CDR1 is SGHRS and CDR2 is YFSETQ in the germline V gene. This CDR3 is built from 16 residues. This CDR3 is CASSAVASPKRQPQHF. For the CDR3, the DNA is TGCGCCAGCAGCGCTGTGGCATCTCCCAAGCGGCAGCCCCAGCATTTT.

The chain has TRBV29-1 and TRBJ2-7, with a tentative D call TRBD1 (5 bases). From germline, CDR1 is SQVTM and CDR2 ANQGSEA. Trimming shortened V by 4 bases and J by 0 bases, and 7 bases separated the two germline ends. This CDR3 has 12 amino acids. CDR3 in DNA: TGCAGCGTTGGGGGCCCCTCCTACGAGCAGTACTTC. Translating it yields CSVGGPSYEQYF.

This chain joins TRBV19 and TRBJ2-5; 8 nucleotides match TRBD2. The CDR3 is 15 residues long. Germline loops: CDR1 LNHDA, CDR2 SQIVND (reference sequence). J lost 4 bases, V lost 4 bases, and 8 bases had no gene match. CDR3 region: CASSTRSGGGETQYF. The CDR3 bases are TGTGCCAGTAGTACCCGGAGCGGGGGTGGAGAGACCCAGTACTTC. The variable domain in full, with the rest retrieved from reference TRBV19 and TRBJ2-5, is DGGITQSPKYLFRKEGQNVTLSCEQNLNHDAMYWYRQDPGQGLRLIYYSQIVNDFQKGDIAEGYSVSREKKESFPLTVTSAQKNPTAFYLCASSTRSGGGETQYFGPGTRLLVL.

The genes are TRBV5-1 and TRBJ2-7; 8 bases fit TRBD1. J was trimmed by 7 bases and V by 4 bases; bases with no gene match: 13. The germline V gene encodes CDR1 SGHRS and CDR2 YFSETQ. The CDR3 extends over 15 amino acids. The DNA of the CDR3 is TGCGCCAGCAGCCCTGGGCAGGGGGCCTCCGGGGAGCAGTACTTC. It encodes CASSPGQGASGEQYF.

The rearrangement uses TRBV11-2 and TRBJ2-7, with D possibly called TRBD1 or TRBD2 (5 bases each). Trimming stripped 6 bases from V and 3 bases from J, with 15 bases between. The V gene's germline CDR1 is SGHAT and CDR2 FQNNGV. The CDR3 runs 14 residues. CDR3 sequence: CASSRTGTYYEQYF. The CDR3 region has the DNA TGTGCCAGCAGTCGGACCGGGACCTACTACGAGCAGTACTTC.

The rearrangement uses TRBV19 and TRBJ2-2, with D perhaps TRBD1 or TRBD2 (7 bases each). V was trimmed by 6 bases and J by 7 bases, leaving 21 bases between them. Germline V gives CDR1 LNHDA, CDR2 SQIVND (reference sequence). The CDR3 is 16 amino acids. CDR3 residues: CASSPGGGLLSGELFF. CDR3 nucleotides: TGTGCCAGTAGCCCAGGGGGGGGACTCCTTAGCGGGGAGCTGTTTTTT. The full variable domain, with the rest looked up from reference TRBV19 and TRBJ2-2, is DGGITQSPKYLFRKEGQNVTLSCEQNLNHDAMYWYRQDPGQGLRLIYYSQIVNDFQKGDIAEGYSVSREKKESFPLTVTSAQKNPTAFYLCASSPGGGLLSGELFFGEGSRLTVL.